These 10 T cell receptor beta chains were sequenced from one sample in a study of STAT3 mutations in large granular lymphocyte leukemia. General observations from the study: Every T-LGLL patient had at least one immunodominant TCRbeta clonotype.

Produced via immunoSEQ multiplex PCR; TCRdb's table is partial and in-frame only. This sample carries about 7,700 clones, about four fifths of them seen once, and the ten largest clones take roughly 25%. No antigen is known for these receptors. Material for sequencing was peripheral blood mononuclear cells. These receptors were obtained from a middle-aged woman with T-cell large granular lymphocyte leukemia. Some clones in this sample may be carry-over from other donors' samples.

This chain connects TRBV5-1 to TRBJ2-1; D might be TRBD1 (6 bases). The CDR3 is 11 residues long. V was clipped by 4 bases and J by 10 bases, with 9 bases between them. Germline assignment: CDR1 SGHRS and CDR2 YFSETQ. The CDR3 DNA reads TGCGCCAGCAGCACGGACAGAGAGCAGTTCTTC. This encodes CASSTDREQFF.

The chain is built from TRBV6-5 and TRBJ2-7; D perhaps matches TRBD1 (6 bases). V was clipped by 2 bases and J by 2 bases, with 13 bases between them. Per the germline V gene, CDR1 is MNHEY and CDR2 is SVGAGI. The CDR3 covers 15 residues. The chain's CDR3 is CASSYRRGGTYEQYF. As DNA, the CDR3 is TGTGCCAGCAGTTACCGTCGAGGGGGAACCTACGAGCAGTACTTC.

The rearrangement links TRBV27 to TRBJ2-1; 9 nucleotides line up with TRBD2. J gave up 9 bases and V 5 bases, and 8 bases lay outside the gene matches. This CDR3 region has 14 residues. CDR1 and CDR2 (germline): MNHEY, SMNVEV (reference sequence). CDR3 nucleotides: TGTGCCAGCAGTAGTGGCGGGAGGGTAAGTGAGCAGTTCTTC. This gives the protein CASSSGGRVSEQFF.

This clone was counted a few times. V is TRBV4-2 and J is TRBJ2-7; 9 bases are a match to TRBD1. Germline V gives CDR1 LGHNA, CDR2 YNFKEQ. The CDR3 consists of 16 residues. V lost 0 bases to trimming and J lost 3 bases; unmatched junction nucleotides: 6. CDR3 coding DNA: TGTGCCAGCAGCCAAGATCCGGGACAGGGCTTCTACGAGCAGTACTTC. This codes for CASSQDPGQGFYEQYF.

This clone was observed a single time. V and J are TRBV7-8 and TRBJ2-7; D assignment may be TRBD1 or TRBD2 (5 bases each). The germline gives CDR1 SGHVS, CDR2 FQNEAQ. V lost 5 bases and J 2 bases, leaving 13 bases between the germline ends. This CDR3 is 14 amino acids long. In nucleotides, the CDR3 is TGTGCCAGCAGCCGCTCATGGGGGACCTACGAGCAGTACTTC. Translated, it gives CASSRSWGTYEQYF.

This CDR3 is CASSREEAGGYTF. The DNA of the CDR3 is TGTGCCAGCAGCCGCGAAGAGGCAGGCGGCTACACCTTC. The rearrangement links TRBV9 to TRBJ1-2, with D unresolved. Between the trimmed V and J ends, which lost 4 bases and 8 bases, there was a span of 15 bases. The CDR3 has 13 amino acids. CDR1 and CDR2 (germline): SGDLS, YYNGEE.

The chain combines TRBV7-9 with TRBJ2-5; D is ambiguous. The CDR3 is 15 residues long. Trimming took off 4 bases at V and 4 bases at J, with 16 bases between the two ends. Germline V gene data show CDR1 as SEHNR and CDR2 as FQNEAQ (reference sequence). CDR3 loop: CASSSPAAGRETQYF. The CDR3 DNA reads TGTGCCAGCAGCTCCCCCGCAGCCGGTAGAGAGACCCAGTACTTC.

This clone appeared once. CDR3 protein: CASSLARQGETQYF. CDR3 bases: TGTGCCAGCAGCTTGGCCCGACAGGGGGAGACCCAGTACTTC. This chain links TRBV5-4 with TRBJ2-5, with TRBD1 identical over 8 bases. This CDR3 region has 14 residues. Looked up from germline, CDR1 is SGHNT and CDR2 is YYREEE (reference sequence). With V trimmed by 0 bases and J by 5 bases, 3 bases remained unmatched.

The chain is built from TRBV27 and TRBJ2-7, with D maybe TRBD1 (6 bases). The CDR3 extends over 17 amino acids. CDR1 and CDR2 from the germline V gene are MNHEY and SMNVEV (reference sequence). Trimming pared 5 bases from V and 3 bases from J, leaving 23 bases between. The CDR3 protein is CASSGGPTVLRGYEQYF. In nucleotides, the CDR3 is TGTGCCAGCAGTGGGGGCCCGACAGTCCTCCGGGGCTACGAGCAGTACTTC.

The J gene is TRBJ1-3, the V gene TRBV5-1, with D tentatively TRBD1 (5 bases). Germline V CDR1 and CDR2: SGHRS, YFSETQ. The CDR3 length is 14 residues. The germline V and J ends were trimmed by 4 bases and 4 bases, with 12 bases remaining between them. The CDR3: CASSPGEGGNTIYF. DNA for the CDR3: TGCGCCAGCAGCCCGGGGGAAGGAGGAAACACCATATATTTT. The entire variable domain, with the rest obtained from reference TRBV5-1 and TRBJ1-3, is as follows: KAGVTQTPRYLIKTRGQQVTLSCSPISGHRSVSWYQQTPGQGLQFLFEYFSETQRNKGNFPGRFSGRQFSNSRSEMNVSTLELGDSALYLCASSPGEGGNTIYFGEGSWLTVV.